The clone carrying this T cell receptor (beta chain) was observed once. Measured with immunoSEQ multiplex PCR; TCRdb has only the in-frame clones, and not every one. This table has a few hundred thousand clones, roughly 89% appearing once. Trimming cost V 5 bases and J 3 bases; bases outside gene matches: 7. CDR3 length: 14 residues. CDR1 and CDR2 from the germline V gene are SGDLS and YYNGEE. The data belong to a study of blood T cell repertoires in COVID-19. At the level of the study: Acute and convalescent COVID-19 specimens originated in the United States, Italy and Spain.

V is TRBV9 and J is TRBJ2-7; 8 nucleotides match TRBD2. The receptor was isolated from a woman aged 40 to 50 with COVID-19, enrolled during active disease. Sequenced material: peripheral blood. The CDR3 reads CASSTGGDNYEQYF. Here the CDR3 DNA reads TGTGCCAGCAGTACCGGGGGGGACAACTACGAGCAGTACTTC.